This T cell receptor (beta chain) originates from a study of CD8 T cells in Susac syndrome. The ends were cut back, 3 bases at V and 6 bases at J, with 18 bases in the middle. Germline CDR1 MGHDK, CDR2 SYGVNS. The CDR3 contains 15 residues. With random hexamers, about 0.45 to 1 ug RNA was reverse transcribed. TCRdb ran MiXCR on the immunoSEQ multiplex PCR reads and lists one entry per CDR3 protein. The sample consists of 80,000 to 90,000 distinct CDR3 sequences, roughly 94% of them appearing once. The specimen sequenced was CD8+ T cells from PBMCs. The TCR was taken from a human donor with Susac syndrome. The rearrangement links TRBV25-1 to TRBJ2-7, with D perhaps assigned TRBD1 or TRBD2 (5 bases each). The CDR3 region is CASSEFREWHSEQYF. The CDR3 DNA is TGTGCCAGCAGTGAGTTCAGGGAGTGGCATAGCGAGCAGTACTTC.